The T cell receptor (beta chain) described here comes from a study of blood T cell repertoires in COVID-19. The overall study: Spain, Italy and the United States supplied samples that represented acute and convalescent COVID-19.

Assay used: immunoSEQ multiplex PCR; TCRdb lists only in-frame clones, some missing. The sample carries a few hundred thousand clones, about 91% recorded once. Seattle participants joined during active infection and were tracked over time. Trimming at V came to 4 bases and at J to 2 bases, leaving 6 bases not matched to a gene. The germline gives CDR1 SGHNT, CDR2 YYREEE (reference sequence). This CDR3 is 15 amino acids long. This clone was detected only once. This sequence was found in a woman aged 25-40 years with COVID-19, enrolled during active disease. This rearrangement joins TRBV5-4 to TRBJ1-2, with 9 bases matching TRBD1. What was sequenced was peripheral blood. CDR3 in DNA: TGTGCCAGCAGCCCGGGACAGGGCATCAACTATGGCTACACCTTC. Translation: CASSPGQGINYGYTF.